These T cell receptor beta chains were read from a single sample in a study of graft-versus-host responses after intestinal transplantation. The assay was immunoSEQ multiplex PCR, and TCRdb's table has in-frame clones only and misses some. The sample records about 120,000 clones, just over 90% being singletons. These receptors have no known antigen. The sequences come from unstimulated CD4+ T cells sorted from spleen or lymph node cells, collected before intestinal transplant. These receptors were taken from a human donor who received an intestinal transplant. CDR3s include the opening cysteine and the closing phenylalanine or tryptophan.

J	V	CDR3
TRBJ1-6	TRBV14	CASSQDPRDSPLHF
TRBJ1-2	TRBV27	CASSSPGGGYTF
TRBJ2-3	TRBV6-1	CASSVQGASSTDTQYF
TRBJ1-2	TRBV5-1	CASSLRTEYGYTF
TRBJ2-7	TRBV19	CASRASGGYEQYF
TRBJ2-7	TRBV29-1	CSVRTSASSYEQYF
TRBJ2-7	TRBV25-1	CASSEFSGYEQYF
TRBJ1-2	TRBV7-2	CASSADRGHYGYTF
TRBJ2-5	TRBV4-1	CASSQDHVFRETQYF
TRBJ2-1	TRBV18	CASSPMGLYNEQFF
TRBJ1-1	TRBV9	CASSARQGSWTEAFF
TRBJ2-3	TRBV6-4	CASRMTSGTADTQYF
TRBJ2-1	TRBV6-1	CASSTGSSYNEQFF
TRBJ1-2	TRBV29-1	CSVASTSYGYTF
TRBJ2-7	TRBV18	CASSPAGGQGPYEQYF
TRBJ2-7	TRBV7-8	CASSVTREAVLSYEQYF
TRBJ2-7	TRBV2	CASSEVTGVYEQYF
TRBJ1-5	TRBV28	CASSLQGQPQHF
TRBJ2-3	TRBV11-2	CASSPGTEADTQYF
TRBJ1-1	TRBV29-1	CSVMGQGNIEAFF
TRBJ1-4	TRBV27	CASSLSRDRREKLFF
TRBJ1-2	TRBV2	CASSDPTGANYGYTF
TRBJ1-3	TRBV21-1	CASRDRGRKGNTIYF
TRBJ1-2	TRBV19	CASRPGQGNGYTF
TRBJ1-2	TRBV7-9	CASSLSGPRGYGYTF
TRBJ2-6	TRBV6-1	CASSYSGANVLTF
TRBJ2-3	TRBV6-5	CASLERNTDTQYF